What follows is one T cell receptor beta chain and its context. The antigen is not known. This entry belongs to a study of early T cells in non-severe SARS-CoV-2 infection. Study-level information: Unsorted whole blood bulk RNA was sequenced, with unpaired chains. General study findings and limits: Sequences matched to VDJdb favored anti-spike CD8 responses, while private and CD4 specificities were missed.

The protocol attached unique molecular identifiers to individual cDNA molecules. MiXCR, applied by TCRdb to the 5' RACE reads, yields one record per CDR3 protein. The sample consists of 95,000 to 100,000 distinct CDR3 sequences, 11% of them appearing once. Germline V CDR1 and CDR2: SQVTM, ANQGSEA. Trimming left V 7 bases short and J 4 bases short, with 16 bases between. CDR3 length: 13 residues. The receptor's source is an adult who was a healthcare worker with PCR-confirmed SARS-CoV-2 infection or an uninfected control (not recorded which). The sequenced sample consisted of whole blood. The chain employs TRBV29-1 and TRBJ2-5, with D tentatively TRBD1 (7 bases). DNA for the CDR3: TGCAGCGCCGCATACAGGGGAGGAGAGACCCAGTACTTC. Translated: CSAAYRGGETQYF.